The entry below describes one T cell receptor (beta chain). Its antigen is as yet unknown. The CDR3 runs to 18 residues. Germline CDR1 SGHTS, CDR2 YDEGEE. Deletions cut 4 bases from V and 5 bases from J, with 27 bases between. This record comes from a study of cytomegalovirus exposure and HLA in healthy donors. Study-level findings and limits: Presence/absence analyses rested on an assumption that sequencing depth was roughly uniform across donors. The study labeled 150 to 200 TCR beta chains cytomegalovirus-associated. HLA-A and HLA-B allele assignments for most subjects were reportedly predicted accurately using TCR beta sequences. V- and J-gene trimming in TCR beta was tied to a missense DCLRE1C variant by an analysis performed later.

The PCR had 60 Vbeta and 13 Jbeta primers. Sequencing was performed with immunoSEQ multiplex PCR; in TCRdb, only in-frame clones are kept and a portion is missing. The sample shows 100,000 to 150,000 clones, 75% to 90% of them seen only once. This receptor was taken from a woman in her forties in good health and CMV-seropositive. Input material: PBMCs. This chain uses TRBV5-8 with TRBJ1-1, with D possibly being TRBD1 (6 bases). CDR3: CASSPGTYTGAQGTEAFF. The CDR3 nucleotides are TGTGCCAGCAGCCCCGGCACGTATACCGGCGCTCAGGGGACTGAAGCTTTCTTT.